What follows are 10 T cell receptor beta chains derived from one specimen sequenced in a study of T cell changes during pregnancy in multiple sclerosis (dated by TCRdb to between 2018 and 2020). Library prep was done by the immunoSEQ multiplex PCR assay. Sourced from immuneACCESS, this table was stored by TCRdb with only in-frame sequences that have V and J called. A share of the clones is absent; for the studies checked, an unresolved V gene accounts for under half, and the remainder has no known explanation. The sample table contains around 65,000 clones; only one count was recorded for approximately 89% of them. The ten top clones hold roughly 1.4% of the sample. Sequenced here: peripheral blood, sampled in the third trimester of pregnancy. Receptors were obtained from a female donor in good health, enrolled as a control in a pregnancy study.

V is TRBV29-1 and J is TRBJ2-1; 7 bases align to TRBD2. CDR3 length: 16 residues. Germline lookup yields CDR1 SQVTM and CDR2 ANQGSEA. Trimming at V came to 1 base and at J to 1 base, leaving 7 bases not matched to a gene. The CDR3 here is CSVEGFGRGSYNEQFF. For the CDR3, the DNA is TGCAGCGTTGAAGGATTCGGGCGGGGGTCCTACAATGAGCAGTTCTTC.

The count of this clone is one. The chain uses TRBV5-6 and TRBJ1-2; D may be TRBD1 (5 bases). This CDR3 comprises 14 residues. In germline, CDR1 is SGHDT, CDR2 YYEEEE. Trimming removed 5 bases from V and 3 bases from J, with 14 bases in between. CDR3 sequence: CASRRVSGDYGYTF. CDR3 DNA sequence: TGTGCCAGCAGGCGGGTGTCGGGGGACTATGGCTACACCTTC.

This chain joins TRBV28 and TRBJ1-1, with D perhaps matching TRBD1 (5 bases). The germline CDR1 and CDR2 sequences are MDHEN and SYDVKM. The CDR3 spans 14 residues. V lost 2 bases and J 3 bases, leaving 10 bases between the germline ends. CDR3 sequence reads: CASSLKGYHTEAFF. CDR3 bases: TGTGCCAGCAGTTTAAAGGGGTACCACACTGAAGCTTTCTTT. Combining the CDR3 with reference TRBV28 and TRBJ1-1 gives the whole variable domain DVKVTQSSRYLVKRTGEKVFLECVQDMDHENMFWYRQDPGLGLRLIYFSYDVKMKEKGDIPEGYSVSREKKERFSLILESASTNQTSMYLCASSLKGYHTEAFFGQGTRLTVV.

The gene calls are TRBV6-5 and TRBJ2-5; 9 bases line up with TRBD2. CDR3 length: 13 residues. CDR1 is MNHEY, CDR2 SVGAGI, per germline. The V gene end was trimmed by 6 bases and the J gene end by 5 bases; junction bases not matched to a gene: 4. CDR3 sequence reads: CASRRSGGETQYF. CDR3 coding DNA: TGTGCCAGCAGACGAAGCGGGGGGGAGACCCAGTACTTC.

Here the CDR3 reads CASSAQNYGYTF. The CDR3 DNA reads as TGTGCCAGCAGTGCCCAGAACTATGGCTACACCTTC. The chain has TRBV2 and TRBJ1-2; no clear D gene. CDR3 size: 12 residues. The V gene lost 4 bases and the J gene lost 2 bases, with 5 bases spanning the gap. Germline V gene data show CDR1 as SNHLY and CDR2 as FYNNEI. The full variable domain, its missing parts supplied by reference TRBV2 and TRBJ1-2, is EPEVTQTPSHQVTQMGQEVILRCVPISNHLYFYWYRQILGQKVEFLVSFYNNEISEKSEIFDDQFSVERPDGSNFTLKIRSTKLEDSAMYFCASSAQNYGYTFGSGTRLTVV.

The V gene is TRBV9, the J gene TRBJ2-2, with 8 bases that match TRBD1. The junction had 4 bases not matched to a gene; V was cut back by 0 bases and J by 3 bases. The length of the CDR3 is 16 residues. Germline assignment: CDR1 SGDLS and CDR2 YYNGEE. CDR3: CASSVEQGAHTGELFF. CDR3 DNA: TGTGCCAGCAGCGTAGAGCAGGGGGCTCACACCGGGGAGCTGTTTTTT.

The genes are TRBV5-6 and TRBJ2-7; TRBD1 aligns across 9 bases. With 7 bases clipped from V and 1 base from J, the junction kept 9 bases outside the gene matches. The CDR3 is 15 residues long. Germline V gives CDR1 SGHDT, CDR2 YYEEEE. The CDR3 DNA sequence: TGTGCCAGCCTCTCTTCACAGGGGGCTTCCTACGAGCAGTACTTC. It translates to CASLSSQGASYEQYF.

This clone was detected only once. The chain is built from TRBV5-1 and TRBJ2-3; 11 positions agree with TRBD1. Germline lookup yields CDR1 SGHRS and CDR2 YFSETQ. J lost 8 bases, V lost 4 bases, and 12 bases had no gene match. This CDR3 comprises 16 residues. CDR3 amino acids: CASSPGDRGFHGTQYF. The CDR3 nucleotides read TGCGCCAGCAGCCCTGGGGACAGGGGGTTCCATGGTACGCAGTATTTT.

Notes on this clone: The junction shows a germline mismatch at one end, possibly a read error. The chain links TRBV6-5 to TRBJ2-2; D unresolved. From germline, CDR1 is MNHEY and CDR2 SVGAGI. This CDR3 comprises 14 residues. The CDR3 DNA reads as TGTGCCACCAGTCGACTGCCGGGTTCCGGGGAGCTGTTTTTT. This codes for CATSRLPGSGELFF.

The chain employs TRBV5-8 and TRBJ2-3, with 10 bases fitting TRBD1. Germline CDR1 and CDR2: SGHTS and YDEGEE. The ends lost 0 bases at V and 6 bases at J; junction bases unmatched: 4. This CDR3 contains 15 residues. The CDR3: CASSLGGQGGDTQYF. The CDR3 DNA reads TGTGCCAGCAGCTTGGGAGGACAGGGGGGCGATACGCAGTATTTT.